This TCR beta chain came from a study of OX40 agonist ivuxolimab in advanced cancers. Describing the broader study: Ivuxolimab, which targeted the costimulatory receptor OX40 (CD134), was an agonistic, fully human IgG2 monoclonal antibody. Partial responses occurred in three dose-escalation patients, of whom one had hepatocellular carcinoma and two had cutaneous melanoma. The paper covers the monotherapy dose-escalation part of the phase I ivuxolimab trial, which included N = 52 patients. Intravenous ivuxolimab was administered to patients every 2 weeks at six dose levels: 0.01, 0.1, 0.3, 1.5, 3 and 10 mg/kg. Peripheral TCRbeta sequencing was intended to test whether TCR sequence diversity was altered and clonal T-cell expansion was caused by ivuxolimab. Prior anti-PD-1, anti-PD-L1 or anti-CTLA-4 therapy was permitted, and 40% of dose-escalation patients had received checkpoint inhibitors. The dose-escalation cohort was approximately 83% male with a mean age of roughly 62 years, ranging from roughly 20 to 85. Of the approximately 50 patients in dose escalation, approximately 20 had hepatocellular carcinoma, about 15 had melanoma, 9 had renal cell carcinoma and 9 had head and neck cancer.

The germline V gene encodes CDR1 MGHRA and CDR2 YSYEKL. The V end loses 1 base and the J end loses 0 bases, and a stretch of 18 bases separates them. The CDR3, from cysteine to phenylalanine, totals 18 residues. Of all the DNA, just the CDR3 is kept, 54 bases in frame from base 1. The trial excluded patients who had a history of autoimmune disease or were on systemic immunosuppression. Peripheral blood for TCR sequencing was collected from all dose cohorts at baseline, on cycle 4 day 1, and on cycle 7 day 1. The samples were taken from a phase I, first-in-human, multicenter, open-label dose-escalation trial of ivuxolimab. Adults with locally advanced or metastatic melanoma, renal cell carcinoma, hepatocellular carcinoma or head and neck squamous cell carcinoma were enrolled in the trial. Before TCR sequencing, CD4+ T cells and CD8+ T cells from peripheral blood were sorted into separate populations.

Broad study findings and their caveats: In the 0.1-3.0 mg/kg groups, partial responders were among the patients with the lowest normalized peripheral clonal expansion, particularly in CD8+ T cells. The antigen specificity of the clonally expanded peripheral T cells was not determined. Low levels of normalized T-cell clonal expansion were also seen in some nonresponding patients. Clonal expansion of both CD4+ and CD8+ blood T cells was observed from baseline to week 6 at doses 0.1 to 3.0 mg/kg. After ivuxolimab, expanded clones were on average more numerous among CD8+ T cells than among CD4+ T cells.

To sequence the TCRbeta CDR3 region, genomic DNA was isolated from the sorted cells. TCRbeta CDR3 regions were sequenced using the immunoSEQ Assay. TCRdb's version of the immuneACCESS table is confined to in-frame rearrangements and falls short of the full clone set. An unresolved V gene accounts for under half of the shortfall where checked; the remainder is of unknown origin. In all, the sample holds roughly 54,000 clones, and around 89% of those were seen once. The top ten hold around 1.5% of the sample. Remarks on this clone: Its antigen specificity is not known. No quality values exist for individual bases; no much larger clone is one base distant.

Sequenced here: CD4+ or CD8+ T cells sorted from blood, sampled in a trial of the OX40 agonist ivuxolimab. This clonotype originated in an adult with an advanced solid tumor such as melanoma, head and neck, liver or kidney cancer. In this chain, TRBV4-1 is recombined with TRBJ1-1; perhaps TRBD1 is the D gene, with 6 bases matching. The encoded CDR3 is CASSQVKRGTALNTEAFF. The bases are TGCGCCAGCAGCCAAGTAAAAAGGGGGACGGCTTTGAACACTGAAGCTTTCTTT.